This T cell receptor (beta chain) emerged from a study of T cells in Graves' hyperthyroidism and ophthalmopathy. Study-level background: Blood from the periphery was taken at initial diagnosis, before any treatment.

Findings and caveats of the study: In blood, most of the thyroid clonotypes expanded above 0.001 were also present.

This clonotype was counted ten times or more. The antigen is unknown. Researchers amplified the TCR beta CDR3 regions from RNA transcripts. The primer set for the first-round RT-PCR of the TCR CDR3 was HTBI. MiXCR, run by TCRdb on the multiplex PCR reads, gives a single entry per CDR3 protein. The table shows under 350,000 distinct CDR3 sequences, with around 15% occurring only once. Germline V CDR1 and CDR2: LGHDT, YNNKEL (reference sequence). Trimming took off 3 bases at V and 10 bases at J, with 13 bases between the two ends. This CDR3 is built from 14 residues. The study left out patients who had uncontrolled infection, other autoimmune disease, pregnancy or lactation.

This chain uses TRBV3-1 with TRBJ1-6; possibly TRBD1 for D (6 bases). The sequence was collected from a woman aged 40 to 50 with Graves' hyperthyroidism. The sequencing input was blood. The CDR3 region is CASSHTGGDSPLHF. CDR3 nucleotide sequence: TGTGCCAGCAGCCACACGGGGGGCGACTCACCCCTCCACTTT. Full variable domain (outside the CDR3, taken from reference TRBV3-1 and TRBJ1-6): DTAVSQTPKYLVTQMGNDKSIKCEQNLGHDTMYWYKQDSKKFLKIMFSYNNKELIINETVPNRFSPKSPDKAHLNLHINSLELGDSAVYFCASSHTGGDSPLHFGNGTRLTVT.